Detailed here is one TCR beta chain. The antigen is unknown. The data are from a study of shared clonotypes between healthy human individuals. The data were produced by immunoSEQ multiplex PCR, yet TCRdb's version contains in-frame clones alone and is incomplete. The repertoire has 2 million to 2.5 million clones, 85% to 95% of them found once; the top ten carry 0.39%. The V gene end was trimmed by 5 bases and the J gene end by 6 bases; junction bases not matched to a gene: 4. The germline V gene encodes CDR1 MDHEN and CDR2 SYDVKM. This CDR3 spans 16 amino acids. A CD45RA+ naive subset and a CD45RA-negative memory subset were split from CD4+ cells. Overall study results and limits: Estimated richness was generally greater in naive than memory subsets.

Sequenced sample: naive CD4+ T cells from PBMCs. Stated subset: CD45RA+ positively selected. This TCR was sampled from a man aged 18 to 35 in good health. Some clones in this sample may be carry-over from other donors' samples. V and J are TRBV28 and TRBJ2-2; 15 bases line up with TRBD2. Here the CDR3 DNA reads TGTGCCAGCAGTCCTTGGACTAGCGGGAGGGCCGGGGAGCTGTTTTTT. It translates to CASSPWTSGRAGELFF.